The subject of this entry is one T cell receptor beta chain. Its antigen target is currently unknown. No base-level quality is on record; no much larger clone is a single base apart. Trimmed from V: 4 bases; trimmed from J: 15 bases; junction bases lacking a gene match: 4. The CDR3 contains 11 residues, cysteine and phenylalanine counted. Left in the record is the CDR3 DNA by itself, 33 bases read in frame from the first base. CDR1 is given as LNHDA and CDR2 as SQIVND, both from the germline V gene (reference sequence). The library was made by the immunoSEQ multiplex PCR assay. For the multiplex PCR, a mixture combining 60 forward primers for TCR Vbeta segments and 13 reverse primers for TCR Jbeta segments was used. The CDR3 region of rearranged TCR beta genes was amplified from genomic DNA with a multiplex PCR assay. On the Illumina HiSeq System, the amplified TCR beta libraries were sequenced as 87-base-pair reads. As for the original processing: A later analysis tallied some 79 million unique TCR beta chains across the roughly 610 repertoires, and approximately 12 million of those chains were shared by two or more donors. Raw reads were error-corrected and collapsed into unique sequences with a nearest-neighbor algorithm that merged closely related sequences to remove PCR and sequencing errors. To assign V, D and J gene segments, CDR3 sequences were aligned to IMGT reference sequences. For a sequence to be retained, at least a six-nucleotide match to both a V gene segment and a J gene segment was required. A rearrangement counted as productive if the CDR3 had no stop codons and remained in frame with V and J, and every other rearrangement counted as non-productive. CDR3 was defined according to IMGT convention as the region running from the second conserved V-encoded cysteine to the conserved J-encoded phenylalanine. The earlier analysis of a few hundred of the donors excluded sequences that lacked an unambiguous match to a single V gene segment. An earlier analysis of 587 of the donors classified V segments as functional when productive rearrangements were above 56.7% and as segregating when the standard deviation between donors was above 5%. A statistical classification framework was built for diagnosing cytomegalovirus status from the catalog of TCR beta chain sequences. A later analysis assigned V and J genes by comparing TCR nucleotide sequences with IMGT/GENE-DB human TR gene sequences. A later analysis assigned CDR3 sequences and most-parsimonious VDJ recombination scenarios with the TCRdist pipeline. A later analysis defined each TCR beta chain by its CDR3 amino acid sequence plus V-gene family, and excluded reads lacking a unique V-gene family. As a way to deal with suspected cross-contamination and a sequencing artifact, a later analysis dropped roughly 620 nucleotide sequences that were highly shared and had low generation probability. For each public chain, a later analysis derived a clonal expansion index from normalized ranks of inferred template counts within each repertoire. A later analysis computed generation probabilities with a VDJ recombination model fitted to out-of-frame rearrangements, and checked the results against IGoR. In a later analysis, TCR-TCR, TCR-HLA and TCR-CMV co-occurrence was scored with hypergeometric tests, and a repertoire-size bias correction was applied to TCR pairs. A later analysis estimated false discovery rates by permuting HLA or CMV assignments 20 times. In a later analysis, co-occurring TCRs were grouped with DBSCAN, and TCRdist sequence similarity was added when clustering was performed within HLA-allele-positive subsets. For co-occurrence clustering, repertoires with fewer than 30,000 or more than 120,000 public chains were excluded, along with five or six repertoires with anomalous nucleotide sharing. Not all clones reach the TCRdb copy of this immuneACCESS table, which keeps in-frame sequences only. Checked studies attribute under half of the gap to unresolved V genes and leave the rest unexplained. The D gene and trimming were derived from the DNA, and the V and J assignments and clone size from that table. For this sample there are approximately 170,000 clones; around three quarters appear just once. The ten biggest clones cover roughly 1.6% of the sample.

These data are taken from a study of cytomegalovirus exposure and HLA in healthy donors (TCRdb year 2017). Study-wide context: An earlier analysis of 587 of the donors reported about 280 Gb of sequence data and some 110 million unique TCR beta sequences obtained from some 170 million T cells. Approximately 310 gigabases of sequencing data and approximately 85 million unique TCR sequences were included in an early release covering under 650 HLA-typed donors. The genetic ancestry cluster associated with self-reported Caucasian donors included roughly 84% of the roughly 410 genotyped donors. The study aimed to test whether cataloging public T cell receptors could reveal signatures of past pathogen exposure. The study used immunosequencing to profile the T cell repertoires of approximately 640 subjects and linked those repertoires to cytomegalovirus serostatus. Along with the approximately 650-subject first cohort, a separate validation cohort of 120 different subjects was used. To predict cytomegalovirus infection status, the study brought together high-throughput TCR immunosequencing, statistical association of individual TCRs with disease status, and machine learning. A later analysis re-examined previously published TCR beta repertoires from about 670 donors and added high-resolution HLA genotyping to investigate patterns of TCR occurrence. Rather than drawing on any new phenotypic data, the later analysis identified candidate immune exposures from TCR beta sequences and the way those sequences occurred across donors. An earlier analysis of some 500 of the donors applied high-throughput TCR beta sequencing to assess whether each TCR beta V gene segment acted as functional or pseudogenic. Donor age, sex, ethnicity and CMV serostatus were collected together with the repertoire data. A later genetic analysis took genome-wide SNP genotypes for about 65% of the 666 donors and used that subset as a discovery cohort. All discovery cohort repertoires had been generated on a single sequencing platform. Both class I and class II loci were covered by HLA typing, at four-digit resolution. The number of typed donors differed by locus: roughly 629-640 for A, B, C, DRB1 and DQB1; roughly 510 for DQA1; fewer than 610 for DPA1; and about 450 for DPB1. Several DR-DQ haplotypes were treated as single units for association and clustering because of strong linkage in the cohort. Across approximately 400 genotyped donors of the cohort, an average of about 200,000 unique TCR beta nucleotide sequences per donor were sequenced, and roughly a sixth of those sequences were non-productive.

The cohort consisted of 650 to 850 healthy bone marrow donors. All cohort members were sampled while nominally healthy, although unrecorded immune exposures were likely present. The donor tested CMV seronegative, placing the donor among the 300 to 400 seronegative members of the cohort. Every donor gave a peripheral blood sample, and the peripheral blood mononuclear cells from that sample were used for TCR beta sequencing. Genomic DNA was extracted from the blood cell samples with the Qiagen DNeasy Blood Extraction Kit. Broad study findings and their caveats: Most TCR sequences were observed very rarely across donors, whereas some public TCRs were present in many individuals. An earlier analysis of approximately 590 of the donors showed that most TCR beta V segments appeared in productive rearrangements either about 90% or about 30% of the time, which broadly matched IMGT annotations. In a later analysis, the rate of TCR association differed among HLA loci, with DRB1 alleles having the most associated TCRs and HLA-C alleles having the fewest. Presence/absence analyses assumed roughly uniform sequencing depth across donors, an assumption that may not hold. Because some donors lacked HLA typing at each locus, the association tests relied only on the typed subset. Correlated functional status among segregating V segments might be attributable to linkage disequilibrium, but an unknown experimental factor could not be ruled out. Because the 87-base-pair reads could not distinguish some IMGT-functional V segments, including TRBV6-2 and TRBV6-3, those segments were excluded. In vitro tests confirmed that three of the cytomegalovirus-associated TCR beta chains recognize cytomegalovirus antigens. A further reported finding was that TCR beta sequences accurately predicted the HLA-A and HLA-B alleles for most subjects in the first cohort. Over 15 rarely observed V segments, including chromosome 9 orphons, were excluded from the earlier analysis of several hundred of the donors because counts were too low. This cohort had only TCR beta chains sequenced, and the lack of alpha or paired-chain data limited which features could be detected. The study gave a list of about 170 TCR beta chains associated with cytomegalovirus. In a later genetic analysis, a missense DCLRE1C variant was associated with V-gene and J-gene trimming of TCR beta chains, and the association was replicated in an independent cohort. Assigning TCR associations to individual alleles was difficult when HLA alleles, especially DR and DQ, strongly co-occurred. At a false discovery rate of 0.05, a later analysis linked some 17,000 TCR beta sequences to specific HLA alleles. A later analysis found that HLA-associated TCR beta chains were more clonally expanded and had lower generation probabilities than equally common non-associated chains. For the cohort, immune exposure information was limited to CMV serostatus. A later genetic analysis reported fewer N-insertions in productive TCRs among donors in an Asian-associated ancestry cluster than the roughly 700-donor mean. A later analysis found that most CMV-associated TCR beta chains appeared HLA-restricted, with HLA associations seemingly driven largely by CMV exposure. It was suggested by the authors that the approach could potentially be generalized to other disease states and immunological phenotypes. A later analysis reported that several top co-occurrence clusters appeared linked to parvovirus B19, influenza, CMV and Epstein-Barr virus. Cytomegalovirus status was reported to be diagnosed by the classifier with high specificity and sensitivity in both the original and validation cohorts. The sequencing pipeline was judged likely to have produced a cluster of highly shared sequence variants as a technical artifact.

This TCR came from a man aged 40-49 years in good health and CMV-seronegative. The sample taken for sequencing was PBMCs. The chain was built from TRBV19 and TRBJ2-1; 9 bases in the middle match TRBD1. The CDR3 region: CASSNRGQVFF. In nucleotides, the sequence is TGTGCCAGTAGTAACAGGGGGCAAGTGTTCTTC.